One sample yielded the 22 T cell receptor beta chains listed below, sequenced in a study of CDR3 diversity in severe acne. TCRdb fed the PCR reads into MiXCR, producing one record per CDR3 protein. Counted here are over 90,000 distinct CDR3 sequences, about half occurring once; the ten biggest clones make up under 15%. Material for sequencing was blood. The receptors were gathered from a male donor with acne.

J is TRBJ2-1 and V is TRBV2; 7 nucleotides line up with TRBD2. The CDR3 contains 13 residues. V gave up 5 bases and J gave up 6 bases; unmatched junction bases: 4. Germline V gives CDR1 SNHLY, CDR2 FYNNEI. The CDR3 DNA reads TGTGCCAGCAGTTACTCGGGGGGCAATGAGCAGTTCTTC. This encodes CASSYSGGNEQFF.

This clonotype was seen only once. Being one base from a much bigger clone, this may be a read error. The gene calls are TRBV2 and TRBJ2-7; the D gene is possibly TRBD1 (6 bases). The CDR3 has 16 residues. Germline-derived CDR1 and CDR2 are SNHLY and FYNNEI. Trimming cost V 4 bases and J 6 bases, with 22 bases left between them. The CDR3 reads CASSAPMGDTTCEQYF. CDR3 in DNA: TGTGCCAGCAGTGCCCCAATGGGGGACACGACCTGCGAGCAGTACTTC.

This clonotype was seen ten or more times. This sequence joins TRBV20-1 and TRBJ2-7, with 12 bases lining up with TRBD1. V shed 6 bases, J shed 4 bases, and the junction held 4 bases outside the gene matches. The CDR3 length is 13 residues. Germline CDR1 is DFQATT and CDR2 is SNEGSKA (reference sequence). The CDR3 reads CSAGTGGLYEQYF. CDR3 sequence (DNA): TGCAGTGCCGGGACAGGGGGCTTATACGAGCAGTACTTC.

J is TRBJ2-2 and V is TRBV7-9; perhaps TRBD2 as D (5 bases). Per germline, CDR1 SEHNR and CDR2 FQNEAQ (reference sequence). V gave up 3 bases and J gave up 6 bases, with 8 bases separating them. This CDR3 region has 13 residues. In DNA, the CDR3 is TGTGCCAGCAGCTTTGGAGGAGCCGGGGAGCTGTTTTTT. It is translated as CASSFGGAGELFF.

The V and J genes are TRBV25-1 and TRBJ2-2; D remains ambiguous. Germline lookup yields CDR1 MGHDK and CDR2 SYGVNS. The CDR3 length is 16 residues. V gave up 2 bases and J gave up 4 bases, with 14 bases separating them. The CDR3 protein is CASSEIAGESTGELFF. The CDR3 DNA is TGTGCCAGCAGTGAAATAGCCGGAGAGAGCACCGGGGAGCTGTTTTTT.

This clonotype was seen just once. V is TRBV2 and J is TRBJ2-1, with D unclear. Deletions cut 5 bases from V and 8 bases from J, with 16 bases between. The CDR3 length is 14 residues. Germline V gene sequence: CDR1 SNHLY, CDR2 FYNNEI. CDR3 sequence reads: CASSFRLVGDEQFF. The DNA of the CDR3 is TGTGCCAGCAGTTTTAGGCTAGTTGGCGATGAGCAGTTCTTC.

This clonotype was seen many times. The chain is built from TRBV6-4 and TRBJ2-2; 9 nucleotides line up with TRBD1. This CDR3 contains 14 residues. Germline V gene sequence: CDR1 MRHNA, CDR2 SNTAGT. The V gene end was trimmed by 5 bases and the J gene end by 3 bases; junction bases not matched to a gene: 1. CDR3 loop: CASSRTGDTGELFF. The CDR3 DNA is TGTGCCAGCAGTCGGACAGGGGACACCGGGGAGCTGTTTTTT.

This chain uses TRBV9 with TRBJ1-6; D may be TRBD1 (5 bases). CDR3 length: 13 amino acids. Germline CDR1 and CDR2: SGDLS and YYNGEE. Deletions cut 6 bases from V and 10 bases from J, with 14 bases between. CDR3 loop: CASTSGWRSPLHF. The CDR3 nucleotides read TGTGCCAGCACCTCAGGGTGGCGGTCACCCCTCCACTTT.

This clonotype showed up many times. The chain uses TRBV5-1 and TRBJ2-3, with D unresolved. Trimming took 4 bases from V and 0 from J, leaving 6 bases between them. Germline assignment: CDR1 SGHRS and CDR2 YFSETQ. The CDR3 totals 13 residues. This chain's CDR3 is CASSPGSTDTQYF. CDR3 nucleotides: TGCGCCAGCAGCCCCGGGAGCACAGATACGCAGTATTTT.

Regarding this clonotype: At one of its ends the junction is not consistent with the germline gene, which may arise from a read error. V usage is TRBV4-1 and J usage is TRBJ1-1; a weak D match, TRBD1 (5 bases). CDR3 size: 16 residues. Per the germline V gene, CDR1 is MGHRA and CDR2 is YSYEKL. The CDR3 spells CASSQEHAGWPTEAFF. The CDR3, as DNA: TGTGCCAGCAGCCAAGAGCATGCAGGGTGGCCCACTGAAGCTTTCTTT.

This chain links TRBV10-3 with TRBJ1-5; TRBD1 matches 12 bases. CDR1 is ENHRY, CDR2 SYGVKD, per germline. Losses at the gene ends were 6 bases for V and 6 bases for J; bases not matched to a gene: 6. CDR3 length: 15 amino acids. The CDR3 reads CAISQGQGASQPQHF. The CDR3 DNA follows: TGTGCCATCAGCCAGGGACAGGGGGCGAGTCAGCCCCAGCATTTT.

The CDR3 nucleotides read TGCAGTGCTCCGCTCTCTGGAAACACCATATATTTT. As protein: CSAPLSGNTIYF. The chain employs TRBV20-1 and TRBJ1-3; D gene unclear. Germline CDR1 DFQATT, CDR2 SNEGSKA (reference sequence). Deletions cut 5 bases from V and 0 bases from J, with 5 bases between. The CDR3 contains 12 residues.

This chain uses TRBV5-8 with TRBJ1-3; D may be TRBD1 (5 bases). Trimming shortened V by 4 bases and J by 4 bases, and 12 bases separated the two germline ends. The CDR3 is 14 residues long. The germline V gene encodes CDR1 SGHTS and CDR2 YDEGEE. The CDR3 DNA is TGTGCCAGCAGCCCAGGGCTGCCGGGAAACACCATATATTTT. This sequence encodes CASSPGLPGNTIYF.

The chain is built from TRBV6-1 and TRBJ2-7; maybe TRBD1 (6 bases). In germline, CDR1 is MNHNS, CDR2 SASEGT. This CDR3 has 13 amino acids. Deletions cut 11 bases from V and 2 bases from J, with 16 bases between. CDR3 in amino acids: CAGGQGYAYEQYF. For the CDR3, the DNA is TGTGCCGGGGGACAAGGGTATGCCTACGAGCAGTACTTC.

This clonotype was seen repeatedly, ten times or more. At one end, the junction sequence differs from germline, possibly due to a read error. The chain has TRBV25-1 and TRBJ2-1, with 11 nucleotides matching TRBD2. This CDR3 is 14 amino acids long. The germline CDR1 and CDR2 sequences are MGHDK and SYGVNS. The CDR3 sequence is CASSYQAPGLAEVF. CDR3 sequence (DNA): TGTGCCAGCAGTTACCAGGCACCGGGACTAGCGGAGGTCTTC.

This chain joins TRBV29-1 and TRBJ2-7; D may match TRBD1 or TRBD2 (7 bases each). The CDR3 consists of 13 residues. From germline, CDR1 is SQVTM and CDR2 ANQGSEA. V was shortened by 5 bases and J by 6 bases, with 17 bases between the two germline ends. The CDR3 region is CSVQGGLMREQYF. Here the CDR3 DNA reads TGCAGCGTTCAGGGGGGGCTCATGCGCGAGCAGTACTTC.

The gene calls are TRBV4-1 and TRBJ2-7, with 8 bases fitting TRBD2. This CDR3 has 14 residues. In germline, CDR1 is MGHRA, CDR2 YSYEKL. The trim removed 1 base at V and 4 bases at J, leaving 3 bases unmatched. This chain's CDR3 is CASSQVSSGYEQYF. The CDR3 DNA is TGCGCCAGCAGCCAAGTATCTAGCGGGTACGAGCAGTACTTC.

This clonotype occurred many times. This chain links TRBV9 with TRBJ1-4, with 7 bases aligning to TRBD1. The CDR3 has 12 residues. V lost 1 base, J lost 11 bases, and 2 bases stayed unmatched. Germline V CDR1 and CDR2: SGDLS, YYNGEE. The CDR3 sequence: CASSVQGGKLFF. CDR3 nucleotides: TGTGCCAGCAGCGTACAGGGGGGGAAACTGTTTTTT. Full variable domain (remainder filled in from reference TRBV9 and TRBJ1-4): DSGVTQTPKHLITATGQRVTLRCSPRSGDLSVYWYQQSLDQGLQFLIQYYNGEERAKGNILERFSAQQFPDLHSELNLSSLELGDSALYFCASSVQGGKLFFGSGTQLSVL.

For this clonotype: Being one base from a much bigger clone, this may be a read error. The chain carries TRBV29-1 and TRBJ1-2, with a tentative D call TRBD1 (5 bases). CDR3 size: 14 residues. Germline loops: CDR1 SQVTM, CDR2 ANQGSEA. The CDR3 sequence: CSAEVTGTAYGYTF. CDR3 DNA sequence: TGCAGCGCTGAAGTAACGGGGACGGCCTATGGCTACACCTTC.

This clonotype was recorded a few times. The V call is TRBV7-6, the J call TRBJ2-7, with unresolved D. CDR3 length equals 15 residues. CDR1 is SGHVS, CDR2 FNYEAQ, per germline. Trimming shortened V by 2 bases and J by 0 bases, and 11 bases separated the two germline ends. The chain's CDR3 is CASSLFTASSYEQYF. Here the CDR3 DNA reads TGTGCCAGCAGCTTATTTACGGCGAGCTCCTACGAGCAGTACTTC.

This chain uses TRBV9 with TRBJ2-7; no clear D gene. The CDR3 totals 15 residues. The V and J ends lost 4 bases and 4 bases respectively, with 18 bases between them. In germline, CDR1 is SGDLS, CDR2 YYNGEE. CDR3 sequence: CASSFRPGSGYEQYF. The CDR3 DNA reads TGTGCCAGCAGCTTCAGACCCGGGTCTGGATACGAGCAGTACTTC.

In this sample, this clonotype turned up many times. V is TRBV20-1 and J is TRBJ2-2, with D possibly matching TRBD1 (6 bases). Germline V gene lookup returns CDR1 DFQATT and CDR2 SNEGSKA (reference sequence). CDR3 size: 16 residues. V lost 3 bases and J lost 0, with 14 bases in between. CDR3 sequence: CSASPGDRPNTGELFF. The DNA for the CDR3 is TGCAGTGCTAGTCCAGGTGACAGGCCGAACACCGGGGAGCTGTTTTTT.